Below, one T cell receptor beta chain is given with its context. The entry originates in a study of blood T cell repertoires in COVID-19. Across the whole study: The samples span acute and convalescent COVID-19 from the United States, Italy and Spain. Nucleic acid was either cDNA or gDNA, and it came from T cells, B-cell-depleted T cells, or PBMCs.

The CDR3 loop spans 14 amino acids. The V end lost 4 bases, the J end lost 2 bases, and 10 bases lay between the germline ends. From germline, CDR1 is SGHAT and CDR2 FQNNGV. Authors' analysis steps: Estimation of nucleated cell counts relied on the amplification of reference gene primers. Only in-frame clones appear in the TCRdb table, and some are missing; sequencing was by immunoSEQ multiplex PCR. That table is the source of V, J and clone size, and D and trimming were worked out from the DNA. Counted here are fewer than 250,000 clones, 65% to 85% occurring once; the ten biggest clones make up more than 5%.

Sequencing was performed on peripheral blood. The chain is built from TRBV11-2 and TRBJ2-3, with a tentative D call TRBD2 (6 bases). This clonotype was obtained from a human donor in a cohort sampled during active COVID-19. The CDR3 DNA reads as TGTGCCAGCAGCTCGGGAGAACACACAGATACGCAGTATTTT. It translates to CASSSGEHTDTQYF.